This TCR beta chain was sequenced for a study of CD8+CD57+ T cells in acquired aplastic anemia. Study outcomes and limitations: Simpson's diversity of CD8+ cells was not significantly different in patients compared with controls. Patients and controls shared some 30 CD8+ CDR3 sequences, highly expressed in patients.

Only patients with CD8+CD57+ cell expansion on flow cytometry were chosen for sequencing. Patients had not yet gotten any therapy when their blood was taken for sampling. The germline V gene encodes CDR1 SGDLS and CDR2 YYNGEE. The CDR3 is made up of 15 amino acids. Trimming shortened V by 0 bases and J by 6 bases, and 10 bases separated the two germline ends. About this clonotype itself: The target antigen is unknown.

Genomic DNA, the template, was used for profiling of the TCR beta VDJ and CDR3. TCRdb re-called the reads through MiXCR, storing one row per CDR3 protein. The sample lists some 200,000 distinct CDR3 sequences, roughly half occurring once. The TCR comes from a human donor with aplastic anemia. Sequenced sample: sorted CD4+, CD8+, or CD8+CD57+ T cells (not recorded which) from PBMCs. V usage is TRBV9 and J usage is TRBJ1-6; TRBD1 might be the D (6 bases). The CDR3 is CASSVAWTVNSPLHF. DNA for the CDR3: TGTGCCAGCAGCGTAGCATGGACAGTTAATTCACCCCTCCACTTT.